This TCR beta chain was captured by sequencing in a study of PD-1 blockade in mismatch repair-deficient tumors. Overall study: All were previously treated, progressing patients with over 9 mismatch repair-deficient cancer types.

All patients were mismatch repair deficient, assessed by either PCR or immunohistochemistry. A few pembrolizumab responders had their TCRs sequenced. Study-level findings and limits: After pembrolizumab, tumor-resident clones rose rapidly, then generally contracted before radiologic responses.

A note on this clone: Its antigen remains unknown.

The V gene's germline CDR1 is MNHNS and CDR2 SASEGT. This CDR3 contains 13 residues. Trimming stripped 6 bases from V and 2 bases from J, with 11 bases between. Only in-frame clones appear in the TCRdb table, and some are missing; sequencing was by immunoSEQ multiplex PCR. This table has under 50,000 clones, around 79% appearing once. This rearrangement joins TRBV6-1 to TRBJ2-7, with D hard to call. This specimen was peripheral blood, taken 4 weeks after starting pembrolizumab. The clonotype comes from an adult with mismatch repair-deficient cancer. The CDR3 DNA reads as TGTGCCAGCAGCCGGGTTCTAACCTACGAGCAGTACTTC. It specifies CASSRVLTYEQYF.